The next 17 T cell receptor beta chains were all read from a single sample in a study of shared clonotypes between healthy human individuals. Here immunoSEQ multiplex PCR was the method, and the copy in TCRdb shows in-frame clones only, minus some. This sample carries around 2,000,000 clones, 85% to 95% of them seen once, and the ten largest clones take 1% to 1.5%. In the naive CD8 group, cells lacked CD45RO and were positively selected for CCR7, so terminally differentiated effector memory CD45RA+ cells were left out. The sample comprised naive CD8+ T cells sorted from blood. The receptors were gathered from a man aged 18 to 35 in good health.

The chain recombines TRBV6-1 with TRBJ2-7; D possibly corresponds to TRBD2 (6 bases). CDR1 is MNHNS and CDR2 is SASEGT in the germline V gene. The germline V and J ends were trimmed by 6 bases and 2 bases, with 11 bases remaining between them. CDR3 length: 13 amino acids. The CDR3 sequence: CASRVSGTYEQYF. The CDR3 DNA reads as TGTGCCAGCAGGGTTAGCGGAACCTACGAGCAGTACTTC.

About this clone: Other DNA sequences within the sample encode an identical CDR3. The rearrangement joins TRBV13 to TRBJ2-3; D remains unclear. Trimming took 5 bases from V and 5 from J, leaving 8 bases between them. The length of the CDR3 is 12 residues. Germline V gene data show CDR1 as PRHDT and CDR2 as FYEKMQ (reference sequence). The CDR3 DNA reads TGTGCCAGCAGCACCCAAGGAGATACGCAGTATTTT. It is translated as CASSTQGDTQYF.

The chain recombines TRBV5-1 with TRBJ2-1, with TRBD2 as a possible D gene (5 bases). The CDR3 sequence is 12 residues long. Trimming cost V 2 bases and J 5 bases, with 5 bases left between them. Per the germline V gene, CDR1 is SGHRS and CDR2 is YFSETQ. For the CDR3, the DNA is TGCGCCAGCAGCTTCGGGGACAATGAGCAGTTCTTC. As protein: CASSFGDNEQFF. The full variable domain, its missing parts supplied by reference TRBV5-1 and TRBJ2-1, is KAGVTQTPRYLIKTRGQQVTLSCSPISGHRSVSWYQQTPGQGLQFLFEYFSETQRNKGNFPGRFSGRQFSNSRSEMNVSTLELGDSALYLCASSFGDNEQFFGPGTRLTVL.

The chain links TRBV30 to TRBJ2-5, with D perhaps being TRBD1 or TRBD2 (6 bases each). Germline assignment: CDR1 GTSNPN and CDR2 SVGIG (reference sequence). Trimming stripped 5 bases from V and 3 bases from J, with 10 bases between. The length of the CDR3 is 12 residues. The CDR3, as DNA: TGTGCCTGGGAGGAGGGGGAAGAGACCCAGTACTTC. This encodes CAWEEGEETQYF. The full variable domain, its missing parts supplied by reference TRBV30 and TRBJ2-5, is SQTIHQWPATLVQPVGSPLSLECTVEGTSNPNLYWYRQAAGRGLQLLFYSVGIGQISSEVPQNLSASRPQDRQFILSSKKLLLSDSGFYLCAWEEGEETQYFGPGTRLLVL.

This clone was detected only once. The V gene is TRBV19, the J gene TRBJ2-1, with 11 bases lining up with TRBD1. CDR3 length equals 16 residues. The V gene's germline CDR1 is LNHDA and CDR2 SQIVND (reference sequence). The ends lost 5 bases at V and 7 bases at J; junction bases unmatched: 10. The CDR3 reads CASSPRTGGIKNEQFF. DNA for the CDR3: TGTGCCAGTAGTCCACGGACAGGGGGCATCAAGAATGAGCAGTTCTTC.

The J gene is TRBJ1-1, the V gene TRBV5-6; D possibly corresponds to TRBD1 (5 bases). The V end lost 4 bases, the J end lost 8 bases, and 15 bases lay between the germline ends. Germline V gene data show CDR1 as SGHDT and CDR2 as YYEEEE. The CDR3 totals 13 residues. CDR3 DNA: TGTGCCAGCAGCGCCTGGGGTGGGGGAGAAGCTTTCTTT. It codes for CASSAWGGGEAFF.

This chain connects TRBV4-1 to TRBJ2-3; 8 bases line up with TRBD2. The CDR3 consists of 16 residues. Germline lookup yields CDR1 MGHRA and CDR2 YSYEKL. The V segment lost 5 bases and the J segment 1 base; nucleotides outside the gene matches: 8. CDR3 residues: CASSAGGWEGTDTQYF. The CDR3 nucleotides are TGCGCCAGCAGCGCGGGGGGTTGGGAGGGCACAGATACGCAGTATTTT.

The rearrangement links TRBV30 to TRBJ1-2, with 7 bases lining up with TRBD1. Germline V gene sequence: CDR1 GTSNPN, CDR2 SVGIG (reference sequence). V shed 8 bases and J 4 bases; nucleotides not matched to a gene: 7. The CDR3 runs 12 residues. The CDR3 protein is CAESGTAYGYTF. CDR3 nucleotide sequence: TGTGCCGAATCCGGGACAGCCTATGGCTACACCTTC.

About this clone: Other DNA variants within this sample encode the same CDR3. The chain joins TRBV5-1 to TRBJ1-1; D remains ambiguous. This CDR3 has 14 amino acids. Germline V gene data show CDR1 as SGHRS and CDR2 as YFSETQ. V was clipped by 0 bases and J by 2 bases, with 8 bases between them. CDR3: CASSLAGANTEAFF. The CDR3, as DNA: TGCGCCAGCAGCTTGGCCGGTGCCAACACTGAAGCTTTCTTT.

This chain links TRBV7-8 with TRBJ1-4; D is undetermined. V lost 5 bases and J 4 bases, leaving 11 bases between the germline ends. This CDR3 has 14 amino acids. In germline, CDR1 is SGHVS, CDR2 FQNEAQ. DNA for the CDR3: TGTGCCAGCAGCATAGGGAATCTTAATGAAAAACTGTTTTTT. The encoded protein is CASSIGNLNEKLFF.

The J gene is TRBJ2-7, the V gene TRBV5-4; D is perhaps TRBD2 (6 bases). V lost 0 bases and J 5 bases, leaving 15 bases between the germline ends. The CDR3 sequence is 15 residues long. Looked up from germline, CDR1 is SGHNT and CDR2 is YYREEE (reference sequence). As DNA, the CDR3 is TGTGCCAGCAGCTTGGAACTAGCCAGTCGGGACGAGCAGTACTTC. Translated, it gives CASSLELASRDEQYF.

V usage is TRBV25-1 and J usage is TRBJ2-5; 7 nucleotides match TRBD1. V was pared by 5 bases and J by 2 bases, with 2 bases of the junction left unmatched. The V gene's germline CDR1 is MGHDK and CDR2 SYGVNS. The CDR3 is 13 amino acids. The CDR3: CASSQGEQETQYF. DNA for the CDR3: TGTGCCAGCAGTCAGGGGGAGCAAGAGACCCAGTACTTC.

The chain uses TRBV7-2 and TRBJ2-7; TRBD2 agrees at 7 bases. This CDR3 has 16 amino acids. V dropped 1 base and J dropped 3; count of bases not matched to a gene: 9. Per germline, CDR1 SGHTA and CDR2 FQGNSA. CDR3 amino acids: CASSLGGGGYVYEQYF. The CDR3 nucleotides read TGTGCCAGCAGCTTAGGGGGCGGGGGTTACGTCTACGAGCAGTACTTC.

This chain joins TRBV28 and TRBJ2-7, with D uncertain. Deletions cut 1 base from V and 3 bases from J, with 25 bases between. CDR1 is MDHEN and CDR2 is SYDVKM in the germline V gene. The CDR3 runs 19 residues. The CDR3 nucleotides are TGTGCCAGCAGTTTATACCGAGTTTTGGTCGCCTGGGGTCTCTACGAGCAGTACTTC. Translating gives CASSLYRVLVAWGLYEQYF.

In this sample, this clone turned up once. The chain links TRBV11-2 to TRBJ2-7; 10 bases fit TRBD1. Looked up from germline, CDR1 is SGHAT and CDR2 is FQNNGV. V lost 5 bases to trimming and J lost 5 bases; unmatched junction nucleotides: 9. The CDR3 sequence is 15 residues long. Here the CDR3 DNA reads TGTGCCAGCAGCCAGTCCGGGACAGGGGTACACGAGCAGTACTTC. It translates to CASSQSGTGVHEQYF.

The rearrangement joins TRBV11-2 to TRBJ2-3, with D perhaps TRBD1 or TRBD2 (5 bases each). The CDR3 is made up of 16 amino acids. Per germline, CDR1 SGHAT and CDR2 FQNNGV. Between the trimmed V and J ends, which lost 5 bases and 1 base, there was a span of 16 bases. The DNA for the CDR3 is TGTGCCAGCAGCACAGGATCGCTTAGCGGCACAGATACGCAGTATTTT. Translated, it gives CASSTGSLSGTDTQYF.

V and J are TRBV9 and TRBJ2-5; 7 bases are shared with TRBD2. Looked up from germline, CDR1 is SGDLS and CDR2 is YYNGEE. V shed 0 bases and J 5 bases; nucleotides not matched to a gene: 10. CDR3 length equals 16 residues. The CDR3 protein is CASSVVGGRGFETQYF. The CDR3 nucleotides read TGTGCCAGCAGCGTAGTGGGCGGGAGAGGCTTCGAGACCCAGTACTTC. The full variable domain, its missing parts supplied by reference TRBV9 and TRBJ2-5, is DSGVTQTPKHLITATGQRVTLRCSPRSGDLSVYWYQQSLDQGLQFLIQYYNGEERAKGNILERFSAQQFPDLHSELNLSSLELGDSALYFCASSVVGGRGFETQYFGPGTRLLVL.